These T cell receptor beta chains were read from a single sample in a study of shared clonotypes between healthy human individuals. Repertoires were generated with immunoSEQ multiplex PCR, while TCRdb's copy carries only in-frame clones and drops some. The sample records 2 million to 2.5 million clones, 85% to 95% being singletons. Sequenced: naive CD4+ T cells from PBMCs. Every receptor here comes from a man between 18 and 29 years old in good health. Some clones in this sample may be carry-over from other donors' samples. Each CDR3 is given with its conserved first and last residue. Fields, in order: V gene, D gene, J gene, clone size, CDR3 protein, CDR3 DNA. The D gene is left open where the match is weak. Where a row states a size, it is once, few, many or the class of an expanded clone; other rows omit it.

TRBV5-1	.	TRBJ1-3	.	CASSFTDGGDSSGNTIYF	TGCGCCAGCAGCTTTACGGACGGAGGGGATTCTTCTGGAAACACCATATATTTT
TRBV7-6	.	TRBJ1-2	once	CASSLDPVVSQTF	TGTGCCAGCAGCTTAGACCCAGTGGTTTCTCAAACCTTC
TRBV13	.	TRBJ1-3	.	CASSVRGGGNTIYF	TGTGCCAGCAGCGTCAGGGGAGGCGGAAACACCATATATTTT
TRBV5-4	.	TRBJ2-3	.	CASSSGGRPSTDTQYF	TGTGCCAGCAGCAGTGGCGGCCGCCCTAGCACAGATACGCAGTATTTT
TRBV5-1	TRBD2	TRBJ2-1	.	CASSWGLAENYNEQFF	TGCGCCAGCAGCTGGGGACTAGCGGAGAATTACAATGAGCAGTTCTTC
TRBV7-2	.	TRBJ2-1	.	CASSLGVLRDNEQFF	TGTGCCAGCAGCTTAGGGGTATTAAGGGACAATGAGCAGTTCTTC
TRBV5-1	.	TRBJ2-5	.	CASSSKGETQYF	TGCGCCAGCAGTTCTAAGGGGGAGACCCAGTACTTC
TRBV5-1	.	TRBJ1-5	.	CASSFTGNSNQPQHF	TGCGCCAGCAGCTTCACAGGGAATAGCAATCAGCCCCAGCATTTT
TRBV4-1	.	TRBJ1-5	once	CASSQRGVGYNQPQHF	TGCGCCAGCAGCCAAAGGGGTGTGGGCTACAATCAGCCCCAGCATTTT
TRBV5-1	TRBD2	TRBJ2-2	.	CASSLSGGRTGELFF	TGCGCCAGCAGCTTGTCGGGAGGGCGCACCGGGGAGCTGTTTTTT
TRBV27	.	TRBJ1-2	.	CASSLSLGGAAGYTF	TGTGCCAGCAGTTTATCGTTGGGGGGGGCGGCTGGCTACACCTTC
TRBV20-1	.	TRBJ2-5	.	CSAGPGETQYF	TGCAGTGCCGGCCCTGGGGAGACCCAGTACTTC
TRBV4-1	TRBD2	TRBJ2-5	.	CASSHGTSGQETQYF	TGCGCCAGCAGCCACGGGACTAGCGGTCAAGAGACCCAGTACTTC
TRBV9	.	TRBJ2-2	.	CASSVASHNTGELFF	TGTGCCAGCAGCGTAGCCAGCCACAACACCGGGGAGCTGTTTTTT
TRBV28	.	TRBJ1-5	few	CASSGRQPQHF	TGTGCCAGCAGTGGCCGGCAGCCCCAGCATTTT
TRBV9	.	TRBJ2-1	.	CASSVSGNEQFF	TGTGCCAGCAGCGTATCAGGCAATGAGCAGTTCTTC
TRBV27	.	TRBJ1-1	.	CASSGLGGTEAFF	TGTGCCAGCAGTGGCCTAGGGGGTACTGAAGCTTTCTTT
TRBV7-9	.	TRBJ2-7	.	CASSEAGRYEQYF	TGTGCCAGCAGCGAGGCGGGCCGCTACGAGCAGTACTTC
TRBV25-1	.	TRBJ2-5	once	CASSEGGKETQYF	TGTGCCAGCAGTGAAGGGGGTAAGGAGACCCAGTACTTC
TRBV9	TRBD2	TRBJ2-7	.	CASSVRGSGGYEQYF	TGTGCCAGCAGCGTACGAGGTAGCGGGGGTTACGAGCAGTACTTC
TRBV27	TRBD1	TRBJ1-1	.	CASSPRTGGITEAFF	TGTGCCAGCAGTCCCCGGACAGGGGGAATCACTGAAGCTTTCTTT
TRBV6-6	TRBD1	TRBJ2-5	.	CASSLGQAKEETQYF	TGTGCCAGCAGTTTGGGACAGGCCAAAGAAGAGACCCAGTACTTC
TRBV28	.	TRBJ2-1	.	CASSPGGSREQFF	TGTGCCAGCAGCCCCGGGGGCTCTCGGGAGCAGTTCTTC
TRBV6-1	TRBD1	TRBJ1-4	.	CASRRTGGWEKLFF	TGTGCCAGCAGGAGGACAGGGGGTTGGGAAAAACTGTTTTTT
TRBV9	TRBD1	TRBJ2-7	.	CASSGLGTGGEQYF	TGTGCCAGCAGTGGGCTCGGGACAGGGGGTGAGCAGTACTTC
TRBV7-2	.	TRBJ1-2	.	CASSAPLTGGDYGYTF	TGTGCCAGCAGCGCCCCGTTGACTGGGGGCGACTATGGCTACACCTTC
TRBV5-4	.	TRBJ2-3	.	CASSLAVGGPDTQYF	TGTGCCAGCAGCTTGGCCGTCGGCGGTCCGGATACGCAGTATTTT
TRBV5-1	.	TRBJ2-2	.	CASSATDANTGELFF	TGCGCCAGCAGCGCGACAGACGCGAACACCGGGGAGCTGTTTTTT